The rows below give T cell receptor beta chains drawn from one sample of a study of PD-1 blockade in classical Hodgkin lymphoma. The method was immunoSEQ multiplex PCR; TCRdb's version includes in-frame clones alone and lacks a portion of them. The top ten clones hold around 0.3% of a sample with around 37,000 clones, 92% of them seen once. Sequencing used CD4+ T cells from blood, obtained before the fourth cycle of nivolumab. Source of these receptors: a human donor with classical Hodgkin lymphoma. Both conserved end residues are part of each CDR3. D genes are given only for firm matches. A clone size is listed for some rows: how often the clone was seen (once, few, many), or a class if it is expanded.

D	J	size	V	DNA	CDR3
TRBD2	TRBJ2-7	.	TRBV5-1	TGCGCCAGCAGCTGGGCGGGGGGGATCCTCTACGAGCAGTACTTC	CASSWAGGILYEQYF
.	TRBJ1-1	.	TRBV15	TGTGCCACCAGCAGAGGCAGTTTGAACACTGAAGCTTTCTTT	CATSRGSLNTEAFF
TRBD1	TRBJ2-5	.	TRBV6-1	TGTGCCAGCAGCTGGGACAGGGGAAGGGAGACCCAGTACTTC	CASSWDRGRETQYF
.	TRBJ2-7	.	TRBV27	TGTGCCAGCAGTTTATTTACGCCTAGTAGCACCCAGTACTTC	CASSLFTPSSTQYF
.	TRBJ1-5	.	TRBV10-2	TGCGCCAGCAGTGAGGGGGGGATGGATCAGCCCCAGCATTTT	CASSEGGMDQPQHF
TRBD2	TRBJ2-1	.	TRBV6-1	TGTGCCAGCAGTGGACTAGCGGGGGGACCTTACAATGAGCAGTTCTTC	CASSGLAGGPYNEQFF
.	TRBJ2-5	.	TRBV28	TGTGCCAGCAGTTCGGTCCAAGAGACCCAGTACTTC	CASSSVQETQYF
TRBD1	TRBJ2-7	.	TRBV6-5	TGTGCCAGCAGCGGGGACAGACTTCTTTACGAGCAGTACTTC	CASSGDRLLYEQYF
TRBD1	TRBJ1-5	.	TRBV6-6	TGTGCCAGCAGTTACTTTCCAACAGGGGTAAATCAGCCCCAGCATTTT	CASSYFPTGVNQPQHF
TRBD1	TRBJ2-1	.	TRBV2	TGTGCCAGCAGGTACCAGGGGGCCCTCCTCAATGAGCAGTTCTTC	CASRYQGALLNEQFF
TRBD2	TRBJ2-5	.	TRBV28	TGTGCCAGCAGGCCTTTTAGCGGGAGGGCCCCCCGGGTGCGCCAAGAGACCCAGTACTTC	CASRPFSGRAPRVRQETQYF
.	TRBJ1-1	.	TRBV5-1	TGCGCCAGCAGCATGGGAGGAAGAGCTTTCTTT	CASSMGGRAFF
.	TRBJ1-5	.	TRBV1	TGCACCAGCAGCCAAGAAGGGGAAACAGGGGAGAATCAGCCCCAGCATTTT	CTSSQEGETGENQPQHF
.	TRBJ1-1	.	TRBV7-9	TGTGCCAGCAACTTGGGGGCAGGGAACACTGAAGCTTTCTTT	CASNLGAGNTEAFF
TRBD1	TRBJ2-7	once	TRBV5-4	TGTGCCAGCAGCTCCCCACAGGGGTCCTCCTACGAGCAGTACTTC	CASSSPQGSSYEQYF
.	TRBJ1-1	few	TRBV10-1	TGCGCCAGCAGTGAGCAGGACAGAAAAGCTTTCTTT	CASSEQDRKAFF
TRBD1	TRBJ1-1	.	TRBV7-9	TGTGCCAGCAGCTTGGACCTGGGACAGGGATCGGATGAAGCTTTCTTT	CASSLDLGQGSDEAFF
TRBD1	TRBJ1-2	.	TRBV6-6	TGTGCCAGTCGACGACAGGGACGGGCCAGTGGCTACACCTTC	CASRRQGRASGYTF
TRBD1	TRBJ2-1	.	TRBV2	TGTGCCAGCAAATTACGGACAGGCAGTTACAATGAGCAGTTCTTC	CASKLRTGSYNEQFF
TRBD1	TRBJ1-4	.	TRBV5-4	TGTGCCAGCAGCTTGACAGGGGGGGAAAAACTGTTTTTT	CASSLTGGEKLFF
TRBD2	TRBJ2-1	.	TRBV27	TGTGCCAGCAGGATAGCGGGAGGGCCCTACAATGAGCAGTTCTTC	CASRIAGGPYNEQFF
.	TRBJ2-6	.	TRBV9	TGTGCCAGCAGCGTAAGCCCTTCCGCTAGGCGGATCTCTGGGGCCAACGTCCTGACTTTC	CASSVSPSARRISGANVLTF
TRBD1	TRBJ1-1	.	TRBV11-2	TGTGCCAGCAGCTTTACGGGACAGGGGGCCAACACTGAAGCTTTCTTT	CASSFTGQGANTEAFF
TRBD2	TRBJ2-1	.	TRBV5-6	TGTGCCAGCAGCTTGGGACTAGCGGGCATCAATGAGCAGTTCTTC	CASSLGLAGINEQFF
.	TRBJ2-5	.	TRBV7-2	TGTGCCAGCAGCACCACTTTGGACTATCGTGTAGAGACCCAGTACTTC	CASSTTLDYRVETQYF
.	TRBJ2-6	.	TRBV18	TGTGCCAGCTCACCACGGCGCCGGGGGAGCTCTGGGGCCAACGTCCTGACTTTC	CASSPRRRGSSGANVLTF
.	TRBJ2-5	.	TRBV28	TGTGCCAGCATCTCCGGGACTGTTAAGACCCAGTACTTC	CASISGTVKTQYF
TRBD2	TRBJ2-3	.	TRBV7-6	TGTGCCAGCAGCGAATACGGGACTACACAGATGGATACGCAGTATTTT	CASSEYGTTQMDTQYF
TRBD2	TRBJ2-1	.	TRBV6-4	TGTGCCAGCAGTGAGGGGGGGTCCACCCAGCAGTTCTTC	CASSEGGSTQQFF
.	TRBJ1-3	once	TRBV19	TGTGCCAGTAGTCGTACAGGGACATCCTCTGGAAACACCATATATTTT	CASSRTGTSSGNTIYF
TRBD2	TRBJ2-1	.	TRBV14	TGTGCCAGCAGCCAAGCGGGACTACCTAGTCTCCAGCAGTTCTTC	CASSQAGLPSLQQFF